A selection of T cell receptor beta chains follows, all from one sample in a study of blood T cell repertoires in COVID-19. TCRdb's copy holds only in-frame clones and misses some; the assay was immunoSEQ multiplex PCR. The sample shows approximately 190,000 clones, about 86% of them seen only once. The sequencing sample was made of PBMCs or T cells enriched from blood (not recorded which). These receptors all stem from a woman in her thirties or forties in a cohort exposed to, infected with or recovered from COVID-19 (not recorded which). Both conserved end residues are part of each CDR3. The D gene is left open where the match is weak. Clone size, where shown, is once, few, many, or a class for clones that have expanded.

size: -; D: -; J: TRBJ1-1; V: TRBV6-5; DNA: TGTGCCAGCAGTCCTTGGAACACTGAAGCTTTCTTT; CDR3: CASSPWNTEAFF
size: -; D: -; J: TRBJ1-5; V: TRBV24-1; DNA: TGTGCCACCAGCATTTACCAGGGAAGAGAGCCCCAGCATTTT; CDR3: CATSIYQGREPQHF
size: -; D: TRBD1; J: TRBJ2-3; V: TRBV25-1; DNA: TGTGCCAGCAGTGGGACAGGGGTCCCTAGCACAGATACGCAGTATTTT; CDR3: CASSGTGVPSTDTQYF
size: -; D: -; J: TRBJ2-7; V: TRBV7-2; DNA: TGTGCCAGCAGCTTTCGTCAGCGAGGCGAGCAGTACTTC; CDR3: CASSFRQRGEQYF
size: -; D: TRBD1; J: TRBJ1-4; V: TRBV6-5; DNA: TGTGCCAGCAGTTACTCAGGGACAGGATCAGGTGAAAAACTGTTTTTT; CDR3: CASSYSGTGSGEKLFF
size: -; D: -; J: TRBJ1-2; V: TRBV2; DNA: TGTGCCAGCAGTGAAGGCAGGGAGGCACCCTATGATGGCTACACCTTC; CDR3: CASSEGREAPYDGYTF
size: -; D: TRBD1; J: TRBJ1-1; V: TRBV9; DNA: TGTGCCAGCGCTCAGGGGGCTAGGCCTGAAGCTTTCTTT; CDR3: CASAQGARPEAFF
size: -; D: TRBD2; J: TRBJ2-7; V: TRBV5-3; DNA: TGTGCCAGAAGCTTGCCCACGTTCTCCCGGACTAGCGGGACCTACGAGCAGTACTTC; CDR3: CARSLPTFSRTSGTYEQYF
size: -; D: TRBD1; J: TRBJ1-2; V: TRBV29-1; DNA: TGCAGCGTCCCGGACAGGGGAAAGGGCTACACCTTC; CDR3: CSVPDRGKGYTF
size: -; D: -; J: TRBJ2-7; V: TRBV7-8; DNA: TGTGCCAGCAGCTTAGATGGCGGGATCTACGAGCAGTACTTC; CDR3: CASSLDGGIYEQYF
size: -; D: TRBD2; J: TRBJ2-5; V: TRBV5-4; DNA: TGTGCCAGCAGCGACCCCGGGACTAGCATGGAGACCCAGTACTTC; CDR3: CASSDPGTSMETQYF
size: -; D: TRBD2; J: TRBJ2-5; V: TRBV19; DNA: TGTGCCAGTAGTCTCCCGGGGGGGGGTCAAGAGACCCAGTACTTC; CDR3: CASSLPGGGQETQYF
size: -; D: -; J: TRBJ2-7; V: TRBV4-1; DNA: TGCGCCAGCAGCCAATCTGAGGCGGGGTGGTCCTACGAGCAGTACTTC; CDR3: CASSQSEAGWSYEQYF
size: -; D: -; J: TRBJ1-1; V: TRBV7-9; DNA: TGTGCCAGCAGCTTAGTGATGACAGAGTATGAAGCTTTCTTT; CDR3: CASSLVMTEYEAFF
size: -; D: TRBD2; J: TRBJ2-1; V: TRBV27; DNA: TGTGCCAGCAGTTTAACCCCTAGCGGGGGAGCTGAGCAGTTCTTC; CDR3: CASSLTPSGGAEQFF
size: -; D: TRBD2; J: TRBJ2-7; V: TRBV6-2/TRBV6-3; DNA: TGTGCCAGCAGTTACTCGACTTTTTCGGCTAGCGGCTCGGGAGACTACGAGCAGTACTTC; CDR3: CASSYSTFSASGSGDYEQYF
size: -; D: -; J: TRBJ2-2; V: TRBV6-2/TRBV6-3; DNA: TGTGCCAGCAGTCACCGGGGGCGGGAGATTGCCGGGGAGCTGTTTTTT; CDR3: CASSHRGREIAGELFF
size: once; D: -; J: TRBJ1-1; V: TRBV27; DNA: TGTGCCAGCAGTTTATCGTCTCGTAATGAAGCTTTCTTT; CDR3: CASSLSSRNEAFF
size: -; D: -; J: TRBJ1-2; V: TRBV5-4; DNA: TGTGCCAGCAGCCCGGGGGGGGTGGACTATGGCTACACCTTC; CDR3: CASSPGGVDYGYTF
size: -; D: -; J: TRBJ2-2; V: TRBV11-2; DNA: TGTGCCAGCAGCCATCGGACTGAAAACACCGGGGAGCTGTTTTTT; CDR3: CASSHRTENTGELFF
size: -; D: -; J: TRBJ2-1; V: TRBV5-1; DNA: TGCGCCAGCAGCTTGGCCAATAGCGGCTCCTACAATGAGCAGTTCTTC; CDR3: CASSLANSGSYNEQFF
size: -; D: -; J: TRBJ2-2; V: TRBV27; DNA: TGTGCCAGCAGTTTACTCGGACAGGGCGGGGGCGGGGAGCTGTTTTTT; CDR3: CASSLLGQGGGGELFF
size: -; D: -; J: TRBJ2-7; V: TRBV19; DNA: TGTGCCAGCTCGGCCGGGGGGCCGTACGAGCAGTACTTC; CDR3: CASSAGGPYEQYF
size: -; D: -; J: TRBJ1-4; V: TRBV4-3; DNA: TGCGCCAGCAGCCGGGCGGCAGGGGTTTTTGAAAAACTGTTTTTT; CDR3: CASSRAAGVFEKLFF
size: -; D: -; J: TRBJ2-6; V: TRBV6-6; DNA: TGTGCCAGCAGTTACTCGGGCCACTCTGGGGCCAACGTCCTGACTTTC; CDR3: CASSYSGHSGANVLTF
size: -; D: TRBD1; J: TRBJ1-1; V: TRBV29-1; DNA: TGCAGCGCTTCCAGGACAGGGGGCGTGAACACTGAAGCTTTCTTT; CDR3: CSASRTGGVNTEAFF
size: -; D: -; J: TRBJ1-2; V: TRBV2; DNA: TGTGCCAGCGGTCCGCGTTCCGCATACTATGGCTACACCTTC; CDR3: CASGPRSAYYGYTF
size: -; D: TRBD1; J: TRBJ2-7; V: TRBV5-4; DNA: TGTGCCAGCAGCGGCAGCCCGGACAGGACACCCTACGAGCAGTACTTC; CDR3: CASSGSPDRTPYEQYF
size: -; D: TRBD2; J: TRBJ2-2; V: TRBV6-5; DNA: TGTGCCAGCTGGTTACTAGCGGGGGGCACCGGGGAGCTGTTTTTT; CDR3: CASWLLAGGTGELFF
size: few; D: -; J: TRBJ1-1; V: TRBV11-3; DNA: TGTGCCAGCAGCTCCGTGACAGGCACTGAAGCTTTCTTT; CDR3: CASSSVTGTEAFF
size: -; D: TRBD2; J: TRBJ2-3; V: TRBV15; DNA: TGTGCCACCAGCAGAGATTTGGTGGCTAGCGGGGGAAATACGCAGTATTTT; CDR3: CATSRDLVASGGNTQYF
size: -; D: TRBD2; J: TRBJ2-2; V: TRBV5-1; DNA: TGCGCCAGCAGCTTGGCTGGAGATCCGGGACTAAGGCGAGACGGGGAGCTGTTTTTT; CDR3: CASSLAGDPGLRRDGELFF
size: -; D: TRBD1; J: TRBJ2-7; V: TRBV5-5; DNA: TGTGCCAGCAGCTCAAGACAGGGCCTATACGAGCAGTACTTC; CDR3: CASSSRQGLYEQYF
size: -; D: TRBD2; J: TRBJ2-7; V: TRBV11-2; DNA: TGTGCCAGCAGCTGGGTAGCGGGTGGCGTGTTCGAGCAGTACTTC; CDR3: CASSWVAGGVFEQYF
size: once; D: -; J: TRBJ1-2; V: TRBV7-9; DNA: TGTGCCAGCAGCTTATTCCGGGGCTATGGCTACACCTTC; CDR3: CASSLFRGYGYTF
size: -; D: -; J: TRBJ2-7; V: TRBV27; DNA: TGTGCCAGCAGTTTAACTTTTTCAGGACAGAGCTACGAGCAGTACTTC; CDR3: CASSLTFSGQSYEQYF
size: -; D: TRBD2; J: TRBJ2-2; V: TRBV18; DNA: TGTGCCAGCTCACTCGAAGCCGGGAGGAGCAACGGGGAGCTGTTTTTT; CDR3: CASSLEAGRSNGELFF
size: -; D: -; J: TRBJ2-7; V: TRBV5-1; DNA: TGCGCCAGCAGCTTGGATTCGGCGGACGAGCAGTACTTC; CDR3: CASSLDSADEQYF
size: -; D: TRBD1; J: TRBJ2-7; V: TRBV7-9; DNA: TGTGCCAGCAGCTGGGGACAGGGCGAGCAGTACTTC; CDR3: CASSWGQGEQYF
size: -; D: TRBD1; J: TRBJ1-2; V: TRBV27; DNA: TGTGCCAGCAGAGATCATGCGAGGACAGGGGGCGGCTACACCTTC; CDR3: CASRDHARTGGGYTF
size: -; D: TRBD2; J: TRBJ2-7; V: TRBV5-1; DNA: TGCGCCAGCAGCTTGGGCGCGGGAGAAATCATGTACGAGCAGTACTTC; CDR3: CASSLGAGEIMYEQYF
size: -; D: -; J: TRBJ2-3; V: TRBV27; DNA: TGTGCCAGCAGTTTTCGGCGGGGCACAGATACGCAGTATTTT; CDR3: CASSFRRGTDTQYF
size: -; D: TRBD1; J: TRBJ2-1; V: TRBV2; DNA: TGTGCCAGCAGTGATTCGACAGGGTGGGGGTATGAGCAGTTCTTC; CDR3: CASSDSTGWGYEQFF
size: -; D: TRBD1; J: TRBJ2-1; V: TRBV19; DNA: TGTGCCAGTAGGCCCGAGGGACAGGGGTTCGGGGAGGATTACAATGAGCAGTTCTTC; CDR3: CASRPEGQGFGEDYNEQFF
size: -; D: -; J: TRBJ2-4; V: TRBV5-4; DNA: TGTGCCAGCAGCTTGGCCGGGTCAGCCAAAAACATTCAGTACTTC; CDR3: CASSLAGSAKNIQYF
size: -; D: -; J: TRBJ1-2; V: TRBV4-1; DNA: TGCGCCAGCAGCCAGACCGAGCACTCGACAGGAAACTATGGCTACACCTTC; CDR3: CASSQTEHSTGNYGYTF
size: -; D: -; J: TRBJ2-1; V: TRBV5-1; DNA: TGCGCCAGCAGCTTGGCCTTCAGGGAATTGGGTGGTGAGCAGTTCTTC; CDR3: CASSLAFRELGGEQFF
size: -; D: TRBD1; J: TRBJ1-1; V: TRBV9; DNA: TGTGCCAGCAGCGTAGTACCAACAGGGGGCGGAACAGAAGCTTTCTTT; CDR3: CASSVVPTGGGTEAFF
size: -; D: TRBD1; J: TRBJ2-5; V: TRBV29-1; DNA: TGCAGCGTGCCCAAACCCGGGACAGGGGAGGAGACCCAGTACTTC; CDR3: CSVPKPGTGEETQYF
size: few; D: TRBD1; J: TRBJ1-2; V: TRBV6-6; DNA: TGTGCCAGCAGTCCCCGGGACAGGGGCTATGGCTACACCTTC; CDR3: CASSPRDRGYGYTF
size: -; D: -; J: TRBJ2-1; V: TRBV10-2; DNA: TGCGCCAGCAGTGAGCCGTACAATGAGCAGTTCTTC; CDR3: CASSEPYNEQFF
size: -; D: TRBD2; J: TRBJ2-6; V: TRBV5-1; DNA: TGCGCCAGCAGCACTAGCGGGGGGGCCTCTGGGGCCAACGTCCTGACTTTC; CDR3: CASSTSGGASGANVLTF
size: few; D: TRBD1; J: TRBJ1-5; V: TRBV12-3/TRBV12-4; DNA: TGTGCCAGCAGCCTGACAGGGAATCAGCCCCAGCATTTT; CDR3: CASSLTGNQPQHF
size: -; D: TRBD1; J: TRBJ1-2; V: TRBV6-4; DNA: TGTGCCAGCAGTGAACGGACAGGGTCTGATGGCTACACCTTC; CDR3: CASSERTGSDGYTF
size: -; D: TRBD1; J: TRBJ1-2; V: TRBV5-6; DNA: TGTGCCAGCAGCTTCGGGACAGGGATAAACTATGGCTACACCTTC; CDR3: CASSFGTGINYGYTF